These T cell receptor beta chains were read from a single sample in a study of OX40 agonist ivuxolimab in advanced cancers. Assay: immunoSEQ multiplex PCR; the TCRdb copy retains only in-frame clones and omits some. The sample records more than 75,000 clones, around 80% being singletons. The specimen was CD4+ or CD8+ T cells sorted from blood, collected in a trial of the OX40 agonist ivuxolimab. These receptors originate from an adult with an advanced solid tumor such as melanoma, head and neck, liver or kidney cancer. Each CDR3 is given with its conserved first and last residue. Fields, in order: D gene, clone size, J gene, V gene, CDR3 protein, CDR3 DNA. D genes are given only for firm matches. Only part of the rows carry a size: once, few, many, or a class if the clone is expanded.

NA | NA | TRBJ2-5 | TRBV5-6 | CASSLARRETQYF | TGTGCCAGCAGCTTGGCCAGAAGGGAGACCCAGTACTTC
NA | NA | TRBJ2-2 | TRBV19 | CASKIQGGGELFF | TGTGCCAGCAAGATCCAGGGGGGCGGGGAGCTGTTTTTT
NA | NA | TRBJ1-2 | TRBV29-1 | CSVEKAGVAYGYTF | TGCAGCGTTGAAAAGGCAGGGGTAGCCTATGGCTACACCTTC
NA | NA | TRBJ2-2 | TRBV5-1 | CASSSLGGNTGELFF | TGCGCCAGCAGCTCCCTGGGGGGGAACACCGGGGAGCTGTTTTTT
TRBD1 | NA | TRBJ1-5 | TRBV28 | CASSLRQGYQPQHF | TGTGCCAGCAGTTTACGACAGGGATATCAGCCCCAGCATTTT
TRBD2 | once | TRBJ2-1 | TRBV7-9 | CASSSQAGGTLNEQFF | TGTGCCAGCAGCTCCCAGGCGGGAGGGACCCTCAATGAGCAGTTCTTC
TRBD1 | NA | TRBJ1-6 | TRBV5-8 | CASSWLQGTSHNSPLHF | TGTGCCAGCAGCTGGCTACAGGGGACCTCTCATAATTCACCCCTCCACTTT
TRBD1 | NA | TRBJ2-1 | TRBV28 | CASSPEAGTGWYEQFF | TGTGCCAGCAGTCCAGAAGCCGGGACAGGGTGGTATGAGCAGTTCTTC
TRBD2 | once | TRBJ2-2 | TRBV4-3 | CASSLGTSGGGGTGELFF | TGCGCCAGCAGCCTGGGGACTAGCGGGGGAGGGGGCACCGGGGAGCTGTTTTTT
TRBD1 | once | TRBJ2-5 | TRBV28 | CASRASETGLQETQYF | TGTGCCAGCAGGGCAAGTGAGACAGGGTTACAAGAGACCCAGTACTTC
NA | NA | TRBJ2-6 | TRBV28 | CASSLRTPSGANVLTF | TGTGCCAGCAGCCTCCGGACACCTTCTGGGGCCAACGTCCTGACTTTC
TRBD2 | once | TRBJ2-7 | TRBV6-5 | CASGKTSGLGQYF | TGTGCCAGCGGAAAGACTAGCGGCTTGGGGCAGTACTTC
TRBD2 | few | TRBJ2-7 | TRBV15 | CATGSGDSYEQYF | TGTGCCACCGGGAGCGGGGACTCCTACGAGCAGTACTTC